This TCR beta chain was sequenced during a study of beta chain features in type 1 diabetes. The study's findings and limits: Type 1 diabetes patients showed a moderate but significant shortening of TCRB CDR3s in all four CD4+ subsets.

There are a few counts of this clone. Its target is not known. The authors took one heparinised blood draw, averaging about 110 mL, from each donor. Populations isolated by sorting all had purity greater than 95%. The germline gives CDR1 KGHSH, CDR2 LQKENI. The CDR3 runs 15 residues. V was clipped by 3 bases and J by 8 bases, with 19 bases between them. Sequencing targeted expressed TCRB transcripts, as all isolated RNA had been reverse transcribed. Mean read depth for naive, central memory and regulatory T cell samples was 3 million to 4.5 million reads. Assay: immunoSEQ multiplex PCR; the TCRdb copy retains only in-frame clones and omits some. Here the sample spans approximately 330,000 clones, 9.5% to 11% being singletons.

The receptor was derived from a young woman in good health. The chain combines TRBV18 with TRBJ1-2; no clear D gene. Sequencing was performed on naive CD4+ T cells from blood. The CDR3: CASSPRQDANWGYTF. The CDR3 nucleotides are TGTGCCAGCTCACCTCGGCAGGATGCTAACTGGGGCTACACCTTC.